The source of this T cell receptor beta chain is a study of PD-L1 blockade in urothelial cancer. Whole-study context: Patients commenced atezolizumab in about 2014, and it was given at 1,200 mg intravenously every 3 weeks.

The CDR3 is made up of 14 amino acids. Deletions cut 2 bases from V and 0 bases from J, with 7 bases between. CDR1 is SGHTA and CDR2 is FQGNSA in the germline V gene. Data came from immunoSEQ multiplex PCR; TCRdb stores just in-frame clones and leaves some out. This sample has around 53,000 clones, with 84% found just once. The TCR originated in a man in his forties with urothelial cancer. Sequenced here: PBMCs, sampled around atezolizumab (anti-PD-L1) treatment. The chain has TRBV7-2 and TRBJ1-1, with D maybe TRBD1 (5 bases). The CDR3 nucleotides are TGTGCCAGCAGCTTACAGGGTATGAACACTGAAGCTTTCTTT. This sequence encodes CASSLQGMNTEAFF. Filled out from reference TRBV7-2 and TRBJ1-1, the complete variable domain reads GAGVSQSPSNKVTEKGKDVELRCDPISGHTALYWYRQSLGQGLEFLIYFQGNSAPDKSGLPSDRFSAERTGGSVSTLTIQRTQQEDSAVYLCASSLQGMNTEAFFGQGTRLTVV.